A single sample gave rise to the 30 T cell receptor beta chains below, sequenced in a study of OX40 agonist ivuxolimab in advanced cancers. The library was made by the immunoSEQ multiplex PCR assay. Entries here come from immuneACCESS through TCRdb and include only in-frame sequences with V and J called. Some clones fail to appear in such tables; in the studies checked, an unresolved V gene covers under half of the shortfall, and the cause of the remainder is unknown. The sample table shows about 61,000 clones, and 80% to 95% are seen once. The ten top clones hold 23% of the sample. Material: CD4+ or CD8+ T cells sorted from blood, obtained in a trial of the OX40 agonist ivuxolimab. The source of these receptors is an adult with an advanced solid tumor such as melanoma, head and neck, liver or kidney cancer.

The V and J genes are TRBV6-4 and TRBJ1-2, with D unresolved. The CDR3 extends over 16 amino acids. V lost 8 bases and J 8 bases, leaving 27 bases between the germline ends. Germline V lookup: CDR1 MRHNA, CDR2 SNTAGT. Written as DNA, the CDR3 is TGTGCCAGCCCCGGCGAGTTTCACCTGGACCTGAGAGGCTACACCTTC. It translates to CASPGEFHLDLRGYTF.

V and J are TRBV4-1 and TRBJ2-1; TRBD1 matches at 8 bases. There are 14 residues in the CDR3. Looked up from germline, CDR1 is MGHRA and CDR2 is YSYEKL. V lost 4 bases to trimming and J lost 8 bases; unmatched junction nucleotides: 7. Here the CDR3 reads CASSRWSGGDEQFF. As DNA, the CDR3 is TGCGCCAGCAGCCGATGGTCAGGGGGCGATGAGCAGTTCTTC.

The chain combines TRBV6-5 with TRBJ1-3; D possibly corresponds to TRBD1 (6 bases). V was cut by 5 bases and J by 8 bases, with 19 bases left in between. The CDR3 is 15 residues long. Germline loops: CDR1 MNHEY, CDR2 SVGAGI. This CDR3 is CASSGNRVEGDTIYF. As DNA, the CDR3 is TGTGCCAGCAGTGGAAACAGGGTCGAGGGGGACACCATATATTTT.

This chain links TRBV30 with TRBJ2-7, with D tentatively TRBD1 or TRBD2 (5 bases each). Per germline, CDR1 GTSNPN and CDR2 SVGIG (reference sequence). The CDR3 sequence is 13 residues long. V lost 6 bases to trimming and J lost 2 bases, with 14 bases between them. As DNA, the CDR3 is TGTGCCTGTCTCCCGTGGGACGCCTACGAGCAGTACTTC. It yields the protein CACLPWDAYEQYF. The full variable domain, completed using reference TRBV30 and TRBJ2-7, is SQTIHQWPATLVQPVGSPLSLECTVEGTSNPNLYWYRQAAGRGLQLLFYSVGIGQISSEVPQNLSASRPQDRQFILSSKKLLLSDSGFYLCACLPWDAYEQYFGPGTRLTVT.

Only one count was recorded for this clone. The chain uses TRBV4-3 and TRBJ2-1, with D maybe TRBD2 (5 bases). Per the germline V gene, CDR1 is LGHNA and CDR2 is YSLEER. V was cut by 2 bases and J by 6 bases, with 8 bases left in between. The CDR3 extends over 13 amino acids. CDR3 amino acids: CASSQYTSNEQFF. CDR3 DNA sequence: TGCGCCAGCAGCCAATATACTAGCAATGAGCAGTTCTTC.

Only one count was recorded for this clone. The chain has TRBV4-1 and TRBJ2-3, with D perhaps TRBD1 or TRBD2 (6 bases each). CDR3 length equals 14 residues. V lost 3 bases and J lost 3, with 10 bases in between. CDR1 MGHRA and CDR2 YSYEKL come from the germline V gene. The CDR3 loop reads CASSQGAGTDTQYF. The CDR3 nucleotides are TGCGCCAGCAGCCAGGGGGCGGGAACAGATACGCAGTATTTT.

CDR3 DNA: TGTGCCAGCAGCCACAGCGGAGCGCTCACAGATACGCAGTATTTT. Its protein product is CASSHSGALTDTQYF. The chain has TRBV9 and TRBJ2-3, with a tentative D call TRBD2 (5 bases). The CDR3 sequence is 15 residues long. The germline CDR1 and CDR2 sequences are SGDLS and YYNGEE. The V gene lost 4 bases and the J gene lost 2 bases, with 14 bases spanning the gap.

J is TRBJ2-3 and V is TRBV27; D is ambiguous. The CDR3 is 16 residues long. The V end was cut by 0 bases, the J end by 4 bases, with 14 bases between. Germline loops: CDR1 MNHEY, CDR2 SMNVEV (reference sequence). For the CDR3, the DNA is TGTGCCAGCAGTTTATCGATCGTGAGATGGGCAGATACGCAGTATTTT. It is translated as CASSLSIVRWADTQYF.

This chain joins TRBV28 and TRBJ1-6; 8 bases match TRBD1. Germline trimming cut 4 bases from V and 0 bases from J; bases unmatched to any gene: 8. There are 18 residues in the CDR3. CDR1 and CDR2 (germline): MDHEN, SYDVKM. The CDR3 spells CASSSRDRILSYNSPLHF. In DNA, the CDR3 is TGTGCCAGCAGTTCCAGGGACAGGATCCTCTCCTATAATTCACCCCTCCACTTT.

The rearrangement links TRBV28 to TRBJ2-1; D unclear. CDR1 and CDR2 (germline): MDHEN, SYDVKM. V gave up 5 bases and J gave up 0 bases, with 11 bases separating them. The CDR3 contains 15 residues. For the CDR3, the DNA is TGTGCCAGCAGTGAAACCCCTAGCTCCTACAATGAGCAGTTCTTC. Translated, it gives CASSETPSSYNEQFF. The entire variable domain, with the rest obtained from reference TRBV28 and TRBJ2-1, is as follows: DVKVTQSSRYLVKRTGEKVFLECVQDMDHENMFWYRQDPGLGLRLIYFSYDVKMKEKGDIPEGYSVSREKKERFSLILESASTNQTSMYLCASSETPSSYNEQFFGPGTRLTVL.

The V gene is TRBV4-2, the J gene TRBJ1-1; no firm D call. In germline, CDR1 is LGHNA, CDR2 YNFKEQ. Trimming removed 3 bases from V and 4 bases from J, with 12 bases in between. This CDR3 region has 14 residues. The CDR3 here is CASSHGISTTEAFF. In DNA form, the CDR3 reads TGTGCCAGCAGCCATGGGATATCGACCACTGAAGCTTTCTTT.

DNA of the CDR3: TGTGCCAGCAGTTTATTGTCGGGTTATGGCTACACCTTC. Its protein is CASSLLSGYGYTF. The rearrangement uses TRBV28 and TRBJ1-2; D is unclear. Trimming shortened V by 1 base and J by 5 bases, and 8 bases separated the two germline ends. Germline-derived CDR1 and CDR2 are MDHEN and SYDVKM. The CDR3 spans 13 residues.

V usage is TRBV5-6 and J usage is TRBJ2-1; TRBD1 agrees at 8 bases. Germline lookup yields CDR1 SGHDT and CDR2 YYEEEE. The CDR3 is made up of 14 amino acids. V was pared by 4 bases and J by 15 bases, with 15 bases of the junction left unmatched. CDR3 sequence (DNA): TGTGCCAGCAGCGGTAGACAGGGGTCGGGACGGCGGTTCTTC. Protein sequence: CASSGRQGSGRRFF.

The chain combines TRBV13 with TRBJ1-6; TRBD1 agrees at 8 bases. The CDR3 runs to 15 residues. The V segment lost 3 bases and the J segment 9 bases; nucleotides outside the gene matches: 7. CDR1 is PRHDT, CDR2 FYEKMQ, per germline (reference sequence). CDR3 region: CASSFRAGGLSPLHF. Here the CDR3 DNA reads TGTGCCAGCAGCTTCAGAGCAGGGGGCCTTTCACCCCTCCACTTT.

The V gene is TRBV4-2, the J gene TRBJ1-1; D unresolved. CDR3 length equals 14 residues. The V and J ends lost 1 base and 4 bases respectively, with 10 bases between them. Germline V CDR1 and CDR2: LGHNA, YNFKEQ. CDR3 region: CASSQAPGSTEAFF. DNA of the CDR3: TGTGCCAGCAGCCAAGCACCGGGTTCCACTGAAGCTTTCTTT.

The V gene is TRBV13, the J gene TRBJ2-2, with D perhaps TRBD1 (6 bases). There are 16 residues in the CDR3. The germline V gene encodes CDR1 PRHDT and CDR2 FYEKMQ (reference sequence). V lost 1 base and J lost 5, with 14 bases in between. The CDR3 coding sequence is TGTGCCAGCAGCTTAGTCGCATGGGGACAAACCGGGGAGCTGTTTTTT. This codes for CASSLVAWGQTGELFF.

The chain has TRBV11-2 and TRBJ2-7; D remains unclear. In germline, CDR1 is SGHAT, CDR2 FQNNGV. Trimming removed 5 bases at V and 1 base at J, with 6 bases between. CDR3 length: 12 amino acids. CDR3: CASSTKSYEQYV. The DNA for the CDR3 is TGTGCCAGCAGCACAAAATCCTACGAGCAGTACGTC.

The chain is built from TRBV6-5 and TRBJ1-1; no reliable D call. V was pared by 7 bases and J by 5 bases, with 8 bases between. The CDR3 length is 11 residues. Germline V gene sequence: CDR1 MNHEY, CDR2 SVGAGI. The CDR3 protein is CASKLGTEAFF. In nucleotides, the CDR3 is TGTGCCAGCAAGCTTGGGACTGAAGCTTTCTTT.

J is TRBJ2-2 and V is TRBV30; D gene ambiguous. This CDR3 is built from 13 residues. Per the germline V gene, CDR1 is GTSNPN and CDR2 is SVGIG (reference sequence). Trimming took off 0 bases at V and 7 bases at J, with 9 bases between the two ends. The CDR3 DNA reads TGTGCCTGGAGTGTACCCTTAGTCGGGGAGCTGTTTTTT. Translating gives CAWSVPLVGELFF.

This chain links TRBV7-6 with TRBJ2-1, with D perhaps matching TRBD2 (6 bases). V was pared by 5 bases and J by 6 bases, with 17 bases between. Looked up from germline, CDR1 is SGHVS and CDR2 is FNYEAQ. This CDR3 is built from 15 residues. CDR3 loop: CASSPGLNLGNEQFF. CDR3 coding DNA: TGTGCCAGCAGCCCGGGACTGAATTTAGGCAATGAGCAGTTCTTC. Combining the CDR3 with reference TRBV7-6 and TRBJ2-1 gives the whole variable domain GAGVSQSPRYKVTKRGQDVALRCDPISGHVSLYWYRQALGQGPEFLTYFNYEAQQDKSGLPNDRFSAERPEGSISTLTIQRTEQRDSAMYRCASSPGLNLGNEQFFGPGTRLTVL.

The chain couples TRBV4-3 to TRBJ2-1, with TRBD2 matching over 7 bases. Germline CDR1 reads LGHNA; CDR2 reads YSLEER. Germline trimming cut 0 bases from V and 2 bases from J; bases unmatched to any gene: 4. The CDR3 is made up of 16 amino acids. CDR3 bases: TGCGCCAGCAGCCAAGACCTAGCGGAGCCCTACAATGAGCAGTTCTTC. Its translation: CASSQDLAEPYNEQFF.

The chain carries TRBV7-8 and TRBJ2-2; no reliable D call. Germline V gene lookup returns CDR1 SGHVS and CDR2 FQNEAQ. V lost 1 base and J lost 6, with 3 bases in between. The CDR3 consists of 12 residues. This CDR3 reads CASSLGAGELFF. As DNA, the CDR3 is TGTGCCAGCAGCTTAGGAGCCGGGGAGCTGTTTTTT.

The rearrangement joins TRBV6-1 to TRBJ2-5; D is unresolved. CDR3 length: 11 amino acids. The germline gives CDR1 MNHNS, CDR2 SASEGT. Trimming took off 5 bases at V and 5 bases at J, with 6 bases between the two ends. The CDR3 reads CASSYMETQYF. CDR3 nucleotide sequence: TGTGCCAGCAGTTACATGGAGACCCAGTACTTC.

V is TRBV27 and J is TRBJ2-3, with 9 nucleotides matching TRBD1. Germline V gene sequence: CDR1 MNHEY, CDR2 SMNVEV (reference sequence). This CDR3 spans 14 amino acids. Trimming removed 6 bases from V and 8 bases from J; junction bases left unmatched: 9. In DNA form, the CDR3 reads TGTGCCAGCAGCCCGGGACAGGGTCTTGTTACGCAGTATTTT. Amino acid sequence: CASSPGQGLVTQYF.

The gene calls are TRBV13 and TRBJ2-5; D is ambiguous. This CDR3 has 13 amino acids. Germline V gives CDR1 PRHDT, CDR2 FYEKMQ (reference sequence). Trimming took 5 bases from V and 5 from J, leaving 12 bases between them. The CDR3 protein is CASSDDIGETQYF. As DNA, the CDR3 is TGTGCCAGCAGCGACGACATTGGGGAGACCCAGTACTTC.

Only one count was recorded for this clone. The V gene is TRBV6-5, the J gene TRBJ2-3; D is undetermined. This CDR3 comprises 11 residues. Looked up from germline, CDR1 is MNHEY and CDR2 is SVGAGI. V lost 2 bases and J 4 bases, leaving 1 base between the germline ends. The CDR3 region has the DNA TGTGCCAGCAGTTACGCAGATACGCAGTATTTT. Encoded protein: CASSYADTQYF.

The chain links TRBV30 to TRBJ2-7; weak D call: TRBD2 (7 bases). Per the germline V gene, CDR1 is GTSNPN and CDR2 is SVGIG (reference sequence). V gave up 2 bases and J gave up 4 bases, with 12 bases separating them. The CDR3 is made up of 13 amino acids. The CDR3 DNA is TGTGCCTGGAGTATGGGGGGGCCTTACGAGCAGTACTTC. As protein: CAWSMGGPYEQYF.

This clone has just a few counts. CDR3 region: CASSEGSQPQHF. In DNA form, the CDR3 reads TGTGCCAGCAGTGAAGGGAGTCAGCCCCAGCATTTT. The genes are TRBV2 and TRBJ1-5; D gene uncertain. The germline V gene has CDR1 SNHLY and CDR2 FYNNEI. This CDR3 is 12 amino acids long. V lost 1 base to trimming and J lost 6 bases, with 4 bases between them.

The J gene is TRBJ2-3, the V gene TRBV18; the D gene could be TRBD1 or TRBD2 (6 bases each). This CDR3 has 15 residues. Germline V lookup: CDR1 KGHSH, CDR2 LQKENI. V was trimmed by 0 bases and J by 4 bases, leaving 11 bases between them. CDR3 sequence reads: CASSPPLGGSDTQYF. CDR3 nucleotide sequence: TGTGCCAGCTCACCACCCTTGGGGGGCTCAGATACGCAGTATTTT.

The chain joins TRBV25-1 to TRBJ1-2, with 7 bases lining up with TRBD1. CDR1 is MGHDK, CDR2 SYGVNS, per germline. The CDR3 is made up of 16 amino acids. The junction had 10 bases not matched to a gene; V was cut back by 1 base and J by 5 bases. The CDR3 region is CASSESRRTGLYGYTF. The CDR3, as DNA: TGTGCCAGCAGTGAATCCCGTCGGACAGGCCTATATGGCTACACCTTC.